This T cell receptor (beta chain) was obtained from a study of T-cell reconstitution after alpha-beta-depleted transplantation in children. A remark on this clonotype: Its antigen is unknown.

The CDR3 has 11 amino acids. The V and J ends lost 5 bases and 5 bases respectively, with 7 bases between them. Germline V gene lookup returns CDR1 MNHEY and CDR2 SVGAGI. Unique molecular identifiers featured in how the TCRbeta library was prepared. TCRdb reanalysed the PCR reads using MiXCR and keeps one entry per CDR3 protein. The sample holds a few hundred thousand distinct CDR3 sequences, 15% to 20% seen once. General study findings and limits: For some patients, TCRbeta diversity was high at day 60 because of recipient T cells and thymic progenitors that survived. Reportedly, alpha-beta T cells present about two months post-transplant originated from several hundred expanded clones of graft origin. T-cell numbers and diversity one year post-transplant derived largely from freshly generated T cells.

The chain joins TRBV6-5 to TRBJ2-7; D uncertain. This TCR came from a boy younger than two who had a stem cell transplant for Wiskott-Aldrich syndrome, so the T cells may come from the graft donor. The material was PBMCs, mostly from graft donor cells, obtained 360 days after TCRalphabeta/CD19-depleted stem cell transplant. The CDR3 loop is CASSHNHEQYF. Here the CDR3 DNA reads TGTGCCAGCAGTCACAACCACGAGCAGTACTTC.